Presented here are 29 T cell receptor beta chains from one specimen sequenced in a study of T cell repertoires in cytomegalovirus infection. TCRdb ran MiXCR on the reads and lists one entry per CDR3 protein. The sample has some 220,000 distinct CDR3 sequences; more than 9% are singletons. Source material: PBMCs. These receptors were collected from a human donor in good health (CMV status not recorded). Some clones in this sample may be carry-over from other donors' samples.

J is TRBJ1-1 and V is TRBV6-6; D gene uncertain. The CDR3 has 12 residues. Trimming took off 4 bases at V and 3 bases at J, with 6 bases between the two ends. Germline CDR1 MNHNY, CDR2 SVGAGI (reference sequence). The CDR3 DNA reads TGTGCCAGCAGTTTACCCCACACTGAAGCTTTCTTT. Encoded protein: CASSLPHTEAFF.

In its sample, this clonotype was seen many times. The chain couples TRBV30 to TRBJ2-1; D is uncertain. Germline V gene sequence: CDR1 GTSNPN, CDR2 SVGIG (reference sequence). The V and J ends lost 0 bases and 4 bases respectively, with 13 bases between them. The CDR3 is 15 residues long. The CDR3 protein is CAWSVLANSYNEQFF. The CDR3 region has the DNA TGTGCCTGGAGTGTACTCGCGAATTCTTACAATGAGCAGTTCTTC.

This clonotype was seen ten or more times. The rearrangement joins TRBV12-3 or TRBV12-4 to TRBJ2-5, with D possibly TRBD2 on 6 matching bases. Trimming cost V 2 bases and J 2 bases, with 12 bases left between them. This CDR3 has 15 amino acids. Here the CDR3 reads CASSLLPTSQETQYF. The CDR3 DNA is TGTGCCAGCAGTTTACTCCCGACTAGTCAAGAGACCCAGTACTTC.

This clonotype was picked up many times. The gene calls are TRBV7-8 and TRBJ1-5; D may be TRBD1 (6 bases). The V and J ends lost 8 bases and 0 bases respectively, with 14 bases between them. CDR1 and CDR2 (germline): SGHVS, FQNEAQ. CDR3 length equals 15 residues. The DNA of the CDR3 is TGTGCCAGCTCTCGGGGGCCTGATAGCAATCAGCCCCAGCATTTT. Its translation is CASSRGPDSNQPQHF.

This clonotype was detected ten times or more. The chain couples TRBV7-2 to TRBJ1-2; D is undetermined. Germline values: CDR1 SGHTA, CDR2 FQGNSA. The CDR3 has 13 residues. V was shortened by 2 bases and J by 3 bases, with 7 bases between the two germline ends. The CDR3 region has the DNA TGTGCCAGCAGCTTATCGGGCGACTATGGCTACACCTTC. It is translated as CASSLSGDYGYTF.

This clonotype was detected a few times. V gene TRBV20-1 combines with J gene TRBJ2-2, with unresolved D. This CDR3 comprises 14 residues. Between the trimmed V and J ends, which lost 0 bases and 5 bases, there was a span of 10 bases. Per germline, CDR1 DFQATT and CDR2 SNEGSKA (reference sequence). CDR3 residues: CSARDLSLTGELFF. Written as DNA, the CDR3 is TGCAGTGCTAGAGATTTAAGCCTGACCGGGGAGCTGTTTTTT.

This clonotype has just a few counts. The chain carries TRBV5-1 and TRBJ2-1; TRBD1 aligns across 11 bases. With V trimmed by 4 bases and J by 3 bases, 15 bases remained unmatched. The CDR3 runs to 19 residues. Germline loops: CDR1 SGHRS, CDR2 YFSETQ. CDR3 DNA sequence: TGCGCCAGCAGCCAACCGGGACAGGGGGTGAAAGGTATCTACAATGAGCAGTTCTTC. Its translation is CASSQPGQGVKGIYNEQFF.

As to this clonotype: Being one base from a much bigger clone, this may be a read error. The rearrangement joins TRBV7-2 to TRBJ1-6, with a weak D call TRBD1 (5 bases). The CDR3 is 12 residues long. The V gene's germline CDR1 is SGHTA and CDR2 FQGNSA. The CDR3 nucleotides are TGTTCCAGCAGCCGCAGGGATTCACCCCTCCACTTT. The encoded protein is CSSSRRDSPLHF.

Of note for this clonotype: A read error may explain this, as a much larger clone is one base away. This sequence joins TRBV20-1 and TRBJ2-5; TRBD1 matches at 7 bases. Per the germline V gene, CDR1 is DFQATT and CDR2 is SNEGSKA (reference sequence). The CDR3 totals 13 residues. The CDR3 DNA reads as TGCGGTGCTAGGGGGCAGCCACAAGAGACCCAGTACTTC. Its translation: CGARGQPQETQYF.

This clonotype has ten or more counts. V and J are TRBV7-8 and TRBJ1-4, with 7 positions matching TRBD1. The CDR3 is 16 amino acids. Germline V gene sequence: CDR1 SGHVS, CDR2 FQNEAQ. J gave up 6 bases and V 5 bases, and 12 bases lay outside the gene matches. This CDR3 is CASSPRQGVKDEKLFF. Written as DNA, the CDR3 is TGTGCCAGCAGCCCTCGTCAGGGGGTGAAAGATGAAAAACTGTTTTTT.

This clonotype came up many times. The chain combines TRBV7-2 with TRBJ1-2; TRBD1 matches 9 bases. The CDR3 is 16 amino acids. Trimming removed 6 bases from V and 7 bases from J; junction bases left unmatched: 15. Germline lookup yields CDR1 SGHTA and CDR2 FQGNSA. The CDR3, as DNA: TGTGCCAGCAGTATTCCCATGTTACAGGGGGCAGTTGGCTACACCTTC. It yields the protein CASSIPMLQGAVGYTF.

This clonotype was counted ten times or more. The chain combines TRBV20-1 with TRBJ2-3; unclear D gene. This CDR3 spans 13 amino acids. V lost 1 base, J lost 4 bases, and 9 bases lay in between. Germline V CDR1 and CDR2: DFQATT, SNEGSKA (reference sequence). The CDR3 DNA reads TGCAGTGCTAGAGGCGTATCCGCAGATACGCAGTATTTT. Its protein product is CSARGVSADTQYF.

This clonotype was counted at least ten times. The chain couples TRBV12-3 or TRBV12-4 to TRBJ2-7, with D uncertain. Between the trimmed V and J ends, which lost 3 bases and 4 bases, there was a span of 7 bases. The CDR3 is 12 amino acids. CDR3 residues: CASSFGKYEQYF. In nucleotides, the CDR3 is TGTGCCAGCAGTTTTGGGAAGTACGAGCAGTACTTC.

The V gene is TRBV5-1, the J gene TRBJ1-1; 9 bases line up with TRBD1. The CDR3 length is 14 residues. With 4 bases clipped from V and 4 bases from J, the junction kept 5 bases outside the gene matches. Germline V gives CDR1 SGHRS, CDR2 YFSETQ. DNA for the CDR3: TGCGCCAGCAGCGGACAGGGGCAGGGCACTGAAGCTTTCTTT. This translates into CASSGQGQGTEAFF.

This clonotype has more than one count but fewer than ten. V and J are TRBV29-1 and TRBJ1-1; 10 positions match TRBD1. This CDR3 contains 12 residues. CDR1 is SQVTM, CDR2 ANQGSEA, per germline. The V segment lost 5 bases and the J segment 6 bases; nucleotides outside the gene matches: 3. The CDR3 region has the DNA TGCAGCGTTAGTGGACAGGGGGCTGAAGCTTTCTTT. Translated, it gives CSVSGQGAEAFF.

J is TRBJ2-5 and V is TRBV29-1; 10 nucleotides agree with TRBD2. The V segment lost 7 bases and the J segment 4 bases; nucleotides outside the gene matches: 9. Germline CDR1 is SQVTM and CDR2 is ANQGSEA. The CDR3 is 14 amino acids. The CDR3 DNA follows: TGCAGCGCAGAAGCGGGAGGGCCGAGAGAGACCCAGTACTTC. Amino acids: CSAEAGGPRETQYF. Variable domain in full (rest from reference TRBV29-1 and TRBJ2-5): SAVISQKPSRDICQRGTSLTIQCQVDSQVTMMFWYRQQPGQSLTLIATANQGSEATYESGFVIDKFPISRPNLTFSTLTVSNMSPEDSSIYLCSAEAGGPRETQYFGPGTRLLVL.

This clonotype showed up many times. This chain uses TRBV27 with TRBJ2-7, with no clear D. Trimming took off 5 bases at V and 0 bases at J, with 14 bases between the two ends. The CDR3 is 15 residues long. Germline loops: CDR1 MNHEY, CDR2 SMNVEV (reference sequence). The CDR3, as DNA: TGTGCCAGCAGTCACGAACAGAAGAGCTCCTACGAGCAGTACTTC. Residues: CASSHEQKSSYEQYF.

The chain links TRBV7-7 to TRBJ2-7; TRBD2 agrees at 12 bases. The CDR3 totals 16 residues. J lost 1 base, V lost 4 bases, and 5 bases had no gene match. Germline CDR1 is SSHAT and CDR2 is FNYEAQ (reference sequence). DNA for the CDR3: TGTGCCAGCAGCTCCGGACTAGCGGGATCTTCCTACGAGCAGTACTTC. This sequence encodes CASSSGLAGSSYEQYF.

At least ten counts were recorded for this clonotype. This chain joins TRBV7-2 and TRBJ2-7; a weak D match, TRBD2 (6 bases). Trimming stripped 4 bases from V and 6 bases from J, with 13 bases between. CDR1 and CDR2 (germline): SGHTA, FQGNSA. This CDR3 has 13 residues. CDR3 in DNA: TGTGCCAGCAGCTCCTACGGGAGTGGCGAGCAGTACTTC. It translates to CASSSYGSGEQYF.

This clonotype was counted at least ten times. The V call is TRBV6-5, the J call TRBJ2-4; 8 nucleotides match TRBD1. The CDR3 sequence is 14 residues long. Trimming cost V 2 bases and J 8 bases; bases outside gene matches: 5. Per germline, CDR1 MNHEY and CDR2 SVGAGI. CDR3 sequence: CASSYDRGRDIQYF. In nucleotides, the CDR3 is TGTGCCAGCAGTTACGACAGGGGACGGGACATTCAGTACTTC.

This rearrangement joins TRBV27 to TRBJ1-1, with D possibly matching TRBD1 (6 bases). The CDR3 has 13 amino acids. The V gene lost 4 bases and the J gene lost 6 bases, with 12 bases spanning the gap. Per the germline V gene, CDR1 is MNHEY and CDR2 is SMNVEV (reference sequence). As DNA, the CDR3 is TGTGCCAGCAGTTCCTACAGGGAGGCTGAAGCTTTCTTT. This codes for CASSSYREAEAFF.

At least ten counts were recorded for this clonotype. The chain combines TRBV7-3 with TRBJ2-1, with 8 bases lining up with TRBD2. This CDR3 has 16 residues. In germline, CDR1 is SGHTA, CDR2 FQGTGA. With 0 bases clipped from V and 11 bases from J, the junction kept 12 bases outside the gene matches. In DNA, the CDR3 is TGTGCCAGCAGCTTAACCGGAGCGGGAGATTTAATCCAGCAGTTCTTC. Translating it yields CASSLTGAGDLIQQFF. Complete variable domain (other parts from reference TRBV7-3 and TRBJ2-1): GAGVSQTPSNKVTEKGKYVELRCDPISGHTALYWYRQSLGQGPEFLIYFQGTGAADDSGLPNDRFFAVRPEGSVSTLKIQRTERGDSAVYLCASSLTGAGDLIQQFFGPGTRLTVL.

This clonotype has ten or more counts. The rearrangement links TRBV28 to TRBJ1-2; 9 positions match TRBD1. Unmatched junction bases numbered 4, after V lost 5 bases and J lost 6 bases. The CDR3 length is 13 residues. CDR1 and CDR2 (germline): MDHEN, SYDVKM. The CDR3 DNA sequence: TGTGCCAGCAGTCTACAGGGGGCACATGGCTACACCTTC. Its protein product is CASSLQGAHGYTF.

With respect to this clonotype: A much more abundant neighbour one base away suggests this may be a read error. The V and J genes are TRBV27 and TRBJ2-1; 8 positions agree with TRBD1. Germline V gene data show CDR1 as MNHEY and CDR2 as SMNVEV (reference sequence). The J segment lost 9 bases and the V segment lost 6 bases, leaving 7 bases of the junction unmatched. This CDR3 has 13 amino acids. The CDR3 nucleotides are TGTGCCAGCAGAAAGAGACAGGGGTCTGAGCAGTTCTTC. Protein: CASRKRQGSEQFF.

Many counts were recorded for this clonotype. The CDR3: CASSYQGLMNTEAFF. The CDR3 nucleotides are TGTGCCAGCAGTTACCAGGGCCTCATGAACACTGAAGCTTTCTTT. This sequence joins TRBV6-2 or TRBV6-3 and TRBJ1-1; possible D gene TRBD1, 5 bases. Germline lookup yields CDR1 MNHEY and CDR2 SVGEGT. CDR3 length: 15 residues. V was cut by 2 bases and J by 0 bases, with 10 bases left in between.

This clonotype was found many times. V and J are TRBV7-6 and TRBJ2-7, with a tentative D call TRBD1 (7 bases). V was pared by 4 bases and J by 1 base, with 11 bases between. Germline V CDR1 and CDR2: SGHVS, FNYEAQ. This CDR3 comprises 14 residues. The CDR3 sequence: CASSSAGGSYEQYF. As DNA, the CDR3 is TGTGCCAGCAGCTCCGCAGGGGGGTCCTACGAGCAGTACTTC. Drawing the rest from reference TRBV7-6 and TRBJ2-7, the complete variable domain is GAGVSQSPRYKVTKRGQDVALRCDPISGHVSLYWYRQALGQGPEFLTYFNYEAQQDKSGLPNDRFSAERPEGSISTLTIQRTEQRDSAMYRCASSSAGGSYEQYFGPGTRLTVT.

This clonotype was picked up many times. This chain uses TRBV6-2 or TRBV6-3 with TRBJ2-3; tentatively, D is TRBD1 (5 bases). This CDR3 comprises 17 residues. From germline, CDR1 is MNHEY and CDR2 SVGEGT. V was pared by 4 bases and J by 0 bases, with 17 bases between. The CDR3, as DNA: TGTGCCAGCAGTTCCGAACTGACAGCCTCAAGCACAGATACGCAGTATTTT. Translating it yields CASSSELTASSTDTQYF.

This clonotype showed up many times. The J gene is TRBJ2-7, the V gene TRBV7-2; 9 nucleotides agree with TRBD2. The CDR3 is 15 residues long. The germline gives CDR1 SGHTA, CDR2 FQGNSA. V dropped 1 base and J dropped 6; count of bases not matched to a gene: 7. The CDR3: CASSLVAGEMGEQYF. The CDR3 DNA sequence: TGTGCCAGCAGCTTAGTAGCGGGAGAAATGGGCGAGCAGTACTTC.

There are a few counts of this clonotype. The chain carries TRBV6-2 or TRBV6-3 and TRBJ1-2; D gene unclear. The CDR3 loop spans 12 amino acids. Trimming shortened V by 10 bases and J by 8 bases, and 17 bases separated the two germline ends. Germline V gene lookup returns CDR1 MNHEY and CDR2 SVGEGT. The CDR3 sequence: CATLYAQSGYTF. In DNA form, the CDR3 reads TGTGCCACTCTCTACGCGCAGAGCGGCTACACCTTC.